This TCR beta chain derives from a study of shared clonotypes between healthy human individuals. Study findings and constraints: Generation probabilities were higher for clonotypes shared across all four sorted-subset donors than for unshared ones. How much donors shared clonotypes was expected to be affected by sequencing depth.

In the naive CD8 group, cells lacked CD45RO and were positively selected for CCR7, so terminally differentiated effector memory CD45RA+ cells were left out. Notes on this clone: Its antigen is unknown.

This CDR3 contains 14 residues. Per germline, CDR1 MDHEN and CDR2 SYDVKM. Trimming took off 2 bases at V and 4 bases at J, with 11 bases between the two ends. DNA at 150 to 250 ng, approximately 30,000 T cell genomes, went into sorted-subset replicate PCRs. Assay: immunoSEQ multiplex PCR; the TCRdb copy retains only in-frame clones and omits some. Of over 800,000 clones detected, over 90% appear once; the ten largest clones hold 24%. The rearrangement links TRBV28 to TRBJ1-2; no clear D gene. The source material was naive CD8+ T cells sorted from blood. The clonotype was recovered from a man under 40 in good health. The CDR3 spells CASSLTGSFYGYTF. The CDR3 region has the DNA TGTGCCAGCAGTTTAACCGGCAGTTTCTATGGCTACACCTTC.